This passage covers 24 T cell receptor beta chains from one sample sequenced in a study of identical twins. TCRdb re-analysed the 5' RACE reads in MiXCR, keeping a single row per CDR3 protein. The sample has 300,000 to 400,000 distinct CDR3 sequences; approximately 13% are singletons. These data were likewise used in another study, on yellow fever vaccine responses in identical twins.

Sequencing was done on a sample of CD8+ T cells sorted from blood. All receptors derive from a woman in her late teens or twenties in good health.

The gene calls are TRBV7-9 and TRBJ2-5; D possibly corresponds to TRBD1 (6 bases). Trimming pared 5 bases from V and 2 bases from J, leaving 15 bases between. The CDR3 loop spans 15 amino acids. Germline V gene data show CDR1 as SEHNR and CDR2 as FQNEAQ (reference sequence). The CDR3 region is CASSPRRGSQETQYF. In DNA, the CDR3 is TGTGCCAGCAGCCCCCGTAGGGGGAGTCAAGAGACCCAGTACTTC.

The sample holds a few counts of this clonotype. The CDR3 DNA sequence: TGTGCCAGCAGCCTACGGGACAGCTACCAAGAGACCCAGTACTTC. This encodes CASSLRDSYQETQYF. The rearrangement uses TRBV7-9 and TRBJ2-5, with 7 bases lining up with TRBD1. The CDR3 runs 15 residues. V gave up 5 bases and J gave up 0 bases; unmatched junction bases: 6. CDR1 is SEHNR, CDR2 FQNEAQ, per germline (reference sequence).

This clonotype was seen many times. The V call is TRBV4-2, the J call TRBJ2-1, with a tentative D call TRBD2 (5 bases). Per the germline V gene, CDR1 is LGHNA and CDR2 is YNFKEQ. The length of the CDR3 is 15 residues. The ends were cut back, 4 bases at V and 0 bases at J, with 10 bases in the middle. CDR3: CASSRPGSSYNEQFF. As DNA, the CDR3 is TGTGCCAGCAGCCGTCCGGGGAGCTCCTACAATGAGCAGTTCTTC.

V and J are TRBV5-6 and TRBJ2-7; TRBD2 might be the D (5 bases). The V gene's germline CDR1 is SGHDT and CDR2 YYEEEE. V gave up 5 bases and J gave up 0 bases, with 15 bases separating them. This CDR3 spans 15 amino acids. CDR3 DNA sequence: TGTGCCAGCAGTGGTAGCGAGCGCCCCTCCTACGAGCAGTACTTC. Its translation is CASSGSERPSYEQYF.

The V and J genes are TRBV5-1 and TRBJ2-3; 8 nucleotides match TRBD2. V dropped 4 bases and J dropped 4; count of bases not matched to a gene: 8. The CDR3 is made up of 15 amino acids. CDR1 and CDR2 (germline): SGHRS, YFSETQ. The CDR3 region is CASSPSGGPADTQYF. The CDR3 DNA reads TGCGCCAGCAGCCCGAGCGGGGGTCCCGCAGATACGCAGTATTTT. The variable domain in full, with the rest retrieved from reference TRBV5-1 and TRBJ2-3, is KAGVTQTPRYLIKTRGQQVTLSCSPISGHRSVSWYQQTPGQGLQFLFEYFSETQRNKGNFPGRFSGRQFSNSRSEMNVSTLELGDSALYLCASSPSGGPADTQYFGPGTRLTVL.

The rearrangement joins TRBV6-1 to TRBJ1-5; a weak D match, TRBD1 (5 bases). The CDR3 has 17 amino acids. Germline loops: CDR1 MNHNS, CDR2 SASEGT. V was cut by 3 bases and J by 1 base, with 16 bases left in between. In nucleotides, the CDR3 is TGTGCCAGCAGTGACGAATGGCAGGGAGGGAGCAATCAGCCCCAGCATTTT. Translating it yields CASSDEWQGGSNQPQHF.

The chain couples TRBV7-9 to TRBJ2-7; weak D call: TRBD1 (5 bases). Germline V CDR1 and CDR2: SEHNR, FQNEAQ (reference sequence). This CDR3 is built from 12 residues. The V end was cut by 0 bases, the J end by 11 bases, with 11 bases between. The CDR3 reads CASSLAGQGEYV. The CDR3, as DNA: TGTGCCAGCAGCTTAGCGGGCCAAGGGGAGTACGTC.

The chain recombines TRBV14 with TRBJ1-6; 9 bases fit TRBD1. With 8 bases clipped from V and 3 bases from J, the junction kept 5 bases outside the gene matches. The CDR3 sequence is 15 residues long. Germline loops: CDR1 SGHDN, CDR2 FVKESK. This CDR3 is CASSVGQGYNSPLHF. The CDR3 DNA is TGTGCCAGCTCTGTGGGACAGGGCTATAATTCACCCCTCCACTTT.

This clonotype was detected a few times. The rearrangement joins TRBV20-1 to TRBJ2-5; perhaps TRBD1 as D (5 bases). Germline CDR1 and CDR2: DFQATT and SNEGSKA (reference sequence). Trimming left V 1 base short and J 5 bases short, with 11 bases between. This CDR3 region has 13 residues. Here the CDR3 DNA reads TGCAGTGCTAGAGTCAGGGAATGGGAGACCCAGTACTTC. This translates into CSARVREWETQYF.

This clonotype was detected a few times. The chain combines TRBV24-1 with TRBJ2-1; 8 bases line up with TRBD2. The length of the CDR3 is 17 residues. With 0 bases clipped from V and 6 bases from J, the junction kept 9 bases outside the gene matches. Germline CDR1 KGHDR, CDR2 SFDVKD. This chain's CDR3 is CATSDLLTSGATNEQFF. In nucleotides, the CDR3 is TGTGCCACCAGTGATTTGCTTACTAGCGGCGCCACCAATGAGCAGTTCTTC.

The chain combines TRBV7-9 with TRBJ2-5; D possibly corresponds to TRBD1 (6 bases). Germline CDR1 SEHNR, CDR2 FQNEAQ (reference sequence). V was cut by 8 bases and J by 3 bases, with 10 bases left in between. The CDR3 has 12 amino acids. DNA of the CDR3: TGTGCCAGCCGGACAGACAAAGAGACCCAGTACTTC. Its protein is CASRTDKETQYF.

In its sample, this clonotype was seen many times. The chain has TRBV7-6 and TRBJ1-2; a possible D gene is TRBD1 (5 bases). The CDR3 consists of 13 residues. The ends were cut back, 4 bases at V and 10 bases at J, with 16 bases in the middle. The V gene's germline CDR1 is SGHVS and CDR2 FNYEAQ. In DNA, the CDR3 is TGTGCCAGCAGCTCGTCCGGGGACCCTCCCTACACCTTC. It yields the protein CASSSSGDPPYTF.

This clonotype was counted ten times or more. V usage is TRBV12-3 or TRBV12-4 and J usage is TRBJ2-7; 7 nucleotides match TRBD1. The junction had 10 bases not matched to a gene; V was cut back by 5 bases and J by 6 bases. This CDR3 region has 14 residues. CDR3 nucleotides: TGTGCCAGCAGTACAACAGGGGTCGCCGGCGAGCAGTACTTC. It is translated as CASSTTGVAGEQYF.

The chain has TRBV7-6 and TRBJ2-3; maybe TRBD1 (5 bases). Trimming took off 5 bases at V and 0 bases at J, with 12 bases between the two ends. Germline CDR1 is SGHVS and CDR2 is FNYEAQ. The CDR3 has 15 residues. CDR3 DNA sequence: TGTGCCAGCAGCCGCACCCGACAGAGCACAGATACGCAGTATTTT. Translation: CASSRTRQSTDTQYF.

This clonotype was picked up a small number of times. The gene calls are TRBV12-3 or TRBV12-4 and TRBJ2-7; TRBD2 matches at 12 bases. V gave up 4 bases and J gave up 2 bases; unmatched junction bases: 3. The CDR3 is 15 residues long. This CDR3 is CASSSTSGGTYEQYV. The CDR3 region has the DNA TGTGCCAGCAGTTCCACTAGCGGGGGGACCTACGAGCAGTACGTC.

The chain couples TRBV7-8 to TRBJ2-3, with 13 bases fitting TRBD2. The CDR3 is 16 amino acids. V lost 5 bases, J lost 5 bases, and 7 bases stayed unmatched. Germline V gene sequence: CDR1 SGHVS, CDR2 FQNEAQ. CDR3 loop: CASSPDTSGRGDTQYF. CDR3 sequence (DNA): TGTGCCAGCAGCCCCGATACTAGCGGGAGGGGAGATACGCAGTATTTT.

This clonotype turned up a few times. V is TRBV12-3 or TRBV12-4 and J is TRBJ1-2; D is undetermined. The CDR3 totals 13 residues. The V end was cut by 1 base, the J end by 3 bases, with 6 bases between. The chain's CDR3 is CASSLEIYYGYTF. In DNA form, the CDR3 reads TGTGCCAGCAGTTTAGAAATCTACTATGGCTACACCTTC.

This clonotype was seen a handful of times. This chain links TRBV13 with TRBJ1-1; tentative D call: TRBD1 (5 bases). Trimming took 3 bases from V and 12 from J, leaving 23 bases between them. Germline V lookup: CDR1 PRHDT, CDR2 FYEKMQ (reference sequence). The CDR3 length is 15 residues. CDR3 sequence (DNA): TGTGCCAGCAGCTTTTTGGGGCAGGAATCGAAGAAGACTTTCTTT. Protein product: CASSFLGQESKKTFF.

The CDR3 nucleotides are TGTGCCAGCAGTCAAAATGAGCAGTTCTTC. Its protein is CASSQNEQFF. V gene TRBV6-1 combines with J gene TRBJ2-1; D gene unclear. The CDR3 is 10 amino acids. From germline, CDR1 is MNHNS and CDR2 SASEGT. Trimming stripped 5 bases from V and 7 bases from J, with 3 bases between.

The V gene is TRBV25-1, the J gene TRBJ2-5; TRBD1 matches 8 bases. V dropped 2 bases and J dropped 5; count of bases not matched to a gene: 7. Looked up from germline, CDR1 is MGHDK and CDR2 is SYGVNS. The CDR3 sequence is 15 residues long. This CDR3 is CASSERTGIHETQYF. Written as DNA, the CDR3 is TGTGCCAGCAGTGAACGGACAGGGATTCATGAGACCCAGTACTTC. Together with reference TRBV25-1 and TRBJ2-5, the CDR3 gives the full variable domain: EADIYQTPRYLVIGTGKKITLECSQTMGHDKMYWYQQDPGMELHLIHYSYGVNSTEKGDLSSESTVSRIRTEHFPLTLESARPSHTSQYLCASSERTGIHETQYFGPGTRLLVL.

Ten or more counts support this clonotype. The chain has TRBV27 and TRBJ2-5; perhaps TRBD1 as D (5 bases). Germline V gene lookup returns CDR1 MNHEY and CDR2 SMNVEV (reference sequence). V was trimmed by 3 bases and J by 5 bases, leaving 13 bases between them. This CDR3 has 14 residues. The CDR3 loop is CASSFRPGRETQYF. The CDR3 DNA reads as TGTGCCAGCAGTTTTCGGCCAGGGCGGGAGACCCAGTACTTC.

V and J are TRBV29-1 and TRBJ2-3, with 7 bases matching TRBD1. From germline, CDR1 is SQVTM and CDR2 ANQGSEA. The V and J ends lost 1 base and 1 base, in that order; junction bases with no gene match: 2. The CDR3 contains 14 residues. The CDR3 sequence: CSVEGQGRTDTQYF. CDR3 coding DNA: TGCAGCGTTGAAGGACAGGGCCGCACAGATACGCAGTATTTT.

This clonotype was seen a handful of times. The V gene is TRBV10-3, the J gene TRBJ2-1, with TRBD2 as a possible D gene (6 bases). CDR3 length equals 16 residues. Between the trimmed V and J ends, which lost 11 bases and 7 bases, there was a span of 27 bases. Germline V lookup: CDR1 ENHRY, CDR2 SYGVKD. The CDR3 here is CAGPEPAGKEGNEQFF. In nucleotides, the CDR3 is TGTGCCGGCCCCGAGCCAGCGGGCAAAGAGGGGAATGAGCAGTTCTTC.

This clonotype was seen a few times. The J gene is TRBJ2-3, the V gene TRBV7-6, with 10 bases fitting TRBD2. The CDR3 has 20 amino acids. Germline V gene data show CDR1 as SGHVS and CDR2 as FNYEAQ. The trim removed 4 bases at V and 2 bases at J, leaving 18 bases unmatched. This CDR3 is CASSSTPNAVAGGVTDTQYF. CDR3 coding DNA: TGTGCCAGCAGCTCCACCCCCAACGCGGTAGCGGGAGGAGTCACAGATACGCAGTATTTT.